This T cell receptor (beta chain) was sequenced for a study of CD8 T cells in ankylosing spondylitis. Study-wide results and caveats: There were earlier reports of some motif variants in reactive arthritis synovial fluid and blood. Matched synovial fluid from ankylosing spondylitis patients was reported to be enriched for disease-linked clones. It appeared that ankylosing spondylitis blood was characterized by a TCR beta motif of about eight highly homologous variants. The disease-linked clones had a CD8+ phenotype and low blood frequencies.

Quantitative 5'-RACE with molecular barcodes generated TCR beta libraries. TCRdb ran MiXCR on the 5' RACE reads and lists one entry per CDR3 protein. The table shows a few hundred thousand distinct CDR3 sequences, with around 20% occurring only once. Germline V gene sequence: CDR1 SGHNT, CDR2 YYREEE (reference sequence). Trimming took 4 bases from V and 10 from J, leaving 17 bases between them. The CDR3 is 13 residues long. Remarks on this clonotype: Antigen unknown.

The TCR was taken from a male donor with ankylosing spondylitis. Input material: blood, either unsorted or a sorted T cell fraction (not recorded which). This chain links TRBV5-4 with TRBJ1-1, with D possibly being TRBD1 (5 bases). Here the CDR3 reads CASSDSGPAVAFF. The CDR3 DNA sequence: TGTGCCAGCAGCGACAGCGGGCCGGCCGTAGCTTTCTTT.